These T cell receptor beta chains were read from a single sample in a study of shared clonotypes between healthy human individuals. Clones were read by immunoSEQ multiplex PCR, and TCRdb kept only the in-frame ones, dropping some. Of roughly 2.4 million clones in the sample, 90% to 97% were seen once. Sequences were obtained from naive CD4+ T cells sorted from blood. The source is a man aged 18 to 35 in good health. Each CDR3 is given with its conserved first and last residue. Fields, in order: D gene, V gene, clone size, CDR3 length, J gene, CDR3 protein, CDR3 DNA. D genes are given only for firm matches. Rows may omit the clone size; those that give it use once, few, many or a size class.

NA	TRBV2	NA	15	TRBJ1-1	CASSEGGGRNTEAFF	TGTGCCAGCAGTGAAGGGGGAGGCCGGAACACTGAAGCTTTCTTT
NA	TRBV18	NA	13	TRBJ2-7	CASAPGPFYEQYF	TGTGCCAGCGCCCCGGGCCCCTTCTACGAGCAGTACTTC
TRBD2	TRBV6-1	NA	15	TRBJ2-3	CASSRPAGASGTQYF	TGTGCCAGCAGTAGACCAGCGGGAGCTTCTGGTACGCAGTATTTT
NA	TRBV28	few	17	TRBJ1-5	CASRGRGIVRSNQPQHF	TGTGCCAGCAGAGGTCGGGGAATAGTTCGCAGCAATCAGCCCCAGCATTTT
NA	TRBV5-1	NA	12	TRBJ2-5	CASSQPQETQYF	TGCGCCAGCAGTCAGCCACAAGAGACCCAGTACTTC
NA	TRBV5-1	NA	14	TRBJ2-7	CASSRQPGSYEQYF	TGCGCCAGCAGCCGACAGCCGGGCTCCTACGAGCAGTACTTC
NA	TRBV6-1	NA	15	TRBJ1-1	CASSEQGAAGTEAFF	TGTGCCAGCAGTGAGCAGGGCGCGGCGGGTACTGAAGCTTTCTTT
TRBD2	TRBV30	NA	15	TRBJ2-7	CAWSDKRGGTYEQYF	TGTGCCTGGAGTGACAAGCGGGGCGGAACCTACGAGCAGTACTTC
TRBD2	TRBV30	NA	12	TRBJ2-3	CAWRAGGQTQYF	TGTGCCTGGAGGGCGGGGGGCCAAACGCAGTATTTT
TRBD2	TRBV28	NA	16	TRBJ2-5	CASSSPAGGPNETQYF	TGTGCCAGCAGTTCCCCAGCGGGGGGACCGAATGAGACCCAGTACTTC